This TCR beta chain was profiled in a study of T cell repertoires in cytomegalovirus infection. Study-wide background: Indications of both CMV infection and matching HLA type were provided by public TCR beta signatures.

Study outcomes and limitations: Ex vivo responses were dominated by HLA-C-restricted CMV-specific TCR beta clonotypes.

The CDR3 runs 14 residues. Germline-derived CDR1 and CDR2 are MNHNS and SASEGT. Trimming removed 8 bases from V and 6 bases from J, with 17 bases in between. Comments on this clonotype: The antigen remains undetermined.

A single record per CDR3 protein comes from TCRdb applying MiXCR to the reads. The table records some 700,000 distinct CDR3 sequences, about a third of them present only once. The gene calls are TRBV6-1 and TRBJ1-5; D is unclear. The sequence was collected from a human donor in good health (CMV status not recorded). Some clones in this sample may be carry-over from other donors' samples. Sample: PBMCs. The CDR3 DNA reads TGTGCCAGCGGCGGAGGGAGGTTAGGTCAGCCCCAGCATTTT. Protein sequence: CASGGGRLGQPQHF.